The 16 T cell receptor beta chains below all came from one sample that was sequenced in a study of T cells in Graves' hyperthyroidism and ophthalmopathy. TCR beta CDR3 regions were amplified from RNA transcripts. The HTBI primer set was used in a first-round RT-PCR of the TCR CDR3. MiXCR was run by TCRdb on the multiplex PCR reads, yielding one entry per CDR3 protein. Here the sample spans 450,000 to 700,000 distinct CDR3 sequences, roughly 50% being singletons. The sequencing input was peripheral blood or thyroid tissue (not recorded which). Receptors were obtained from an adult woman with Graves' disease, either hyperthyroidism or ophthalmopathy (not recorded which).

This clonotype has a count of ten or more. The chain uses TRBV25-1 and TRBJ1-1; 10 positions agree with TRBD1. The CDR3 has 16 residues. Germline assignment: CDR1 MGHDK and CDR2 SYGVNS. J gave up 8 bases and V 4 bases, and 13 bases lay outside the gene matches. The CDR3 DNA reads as TGTGCCAGCAGTGCCTTCGGGGACAGGGGCCCACAAGAAGCTTTCTTT. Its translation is CASSAFGDRGPQEAFF.

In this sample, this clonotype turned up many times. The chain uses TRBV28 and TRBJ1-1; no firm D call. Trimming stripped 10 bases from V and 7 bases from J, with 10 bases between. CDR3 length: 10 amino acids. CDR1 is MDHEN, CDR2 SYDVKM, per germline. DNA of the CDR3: TGTGCCACCCAGAAGATTGAAGCTTTCTTT. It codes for CATQKIEAFF.

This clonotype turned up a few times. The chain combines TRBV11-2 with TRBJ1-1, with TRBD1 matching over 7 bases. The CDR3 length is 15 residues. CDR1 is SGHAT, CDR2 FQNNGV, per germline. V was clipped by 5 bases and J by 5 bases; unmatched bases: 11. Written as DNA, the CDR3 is TGTGCCAGCAGCCAAGAAGGGGGCAAGAGAACTGAAGCTTTCTTT. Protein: CASSQEGGKRTEAFF.

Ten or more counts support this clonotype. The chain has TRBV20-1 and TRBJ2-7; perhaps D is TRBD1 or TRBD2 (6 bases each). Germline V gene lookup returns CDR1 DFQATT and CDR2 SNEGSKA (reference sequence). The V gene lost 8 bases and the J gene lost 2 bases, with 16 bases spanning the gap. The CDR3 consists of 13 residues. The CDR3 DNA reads TGCAGTTATCCGGGGGCTAGCCCCTACGAGCAGTACTTC. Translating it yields CSYPGASPYEQYF.

CDR3 sequence (DNA): TGTGCCATCAGTGACGAACAGCCTTGGGGCTACACCTTC. It is translated as CAISDEQPWGYTF. The chain couples TRBV10-3 to TRBJ1-2, with D hard to call. The V and J ends lost 3 bases and 8 bases respectively, with 13 bases between them. Per the germline V gene, CDR1 is ENHRY and CDR2 is SYGVKD. The CDR3 length is 13 residues.

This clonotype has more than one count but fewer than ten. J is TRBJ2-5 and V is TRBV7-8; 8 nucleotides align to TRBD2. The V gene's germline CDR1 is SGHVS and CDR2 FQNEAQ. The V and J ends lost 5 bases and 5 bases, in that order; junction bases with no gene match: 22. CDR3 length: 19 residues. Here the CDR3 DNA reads TGTGCCAGCAGCCAAGATTATCCGGGACTAGGGGACCTACAGGAGACCCAGTACTTC. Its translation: CASSQDYPGLGDLQETQYF.

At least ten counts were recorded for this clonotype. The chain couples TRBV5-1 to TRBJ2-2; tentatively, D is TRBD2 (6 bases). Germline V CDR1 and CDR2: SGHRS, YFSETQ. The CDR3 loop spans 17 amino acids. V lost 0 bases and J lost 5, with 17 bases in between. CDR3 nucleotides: TGCGCCAGCAGCTTGGCCCCGGGACCGGGAGCGACCGGGGAGCTGTTTTTT. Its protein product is CASSLAPGPGATGELFF.

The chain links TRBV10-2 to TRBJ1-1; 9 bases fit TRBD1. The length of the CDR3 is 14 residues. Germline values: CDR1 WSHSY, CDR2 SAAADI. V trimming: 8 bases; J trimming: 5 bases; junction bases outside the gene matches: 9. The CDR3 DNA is TGCGCCAGCGCTCGGACAGGGGTCAATACTGAAGCTTTCTTT. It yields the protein CASARTGVNTEAFF.

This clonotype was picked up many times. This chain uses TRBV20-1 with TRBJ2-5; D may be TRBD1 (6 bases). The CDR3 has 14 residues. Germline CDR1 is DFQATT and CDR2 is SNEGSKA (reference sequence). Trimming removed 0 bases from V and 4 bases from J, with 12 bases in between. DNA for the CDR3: TGCAGTGCTAGAGATCGCAGGGGCGGAGAGACCCAGTACTTC. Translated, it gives CSARDRRGGETQYF.

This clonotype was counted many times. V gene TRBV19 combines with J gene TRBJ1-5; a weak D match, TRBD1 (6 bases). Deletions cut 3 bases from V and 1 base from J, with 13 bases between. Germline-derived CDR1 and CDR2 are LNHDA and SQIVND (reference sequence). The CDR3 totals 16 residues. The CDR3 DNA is TGTGCCAGTAGTATGCCGGGGGGCAGGAGCAATCAGCCCCAGCATTTT. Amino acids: CASSMPGGRSNQPQHF.

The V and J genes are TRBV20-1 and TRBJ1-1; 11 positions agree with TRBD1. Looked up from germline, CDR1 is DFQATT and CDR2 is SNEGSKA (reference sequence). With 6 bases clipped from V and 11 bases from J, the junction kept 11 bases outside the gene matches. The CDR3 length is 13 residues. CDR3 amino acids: CSARPGQGVFAFF. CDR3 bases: TGCAGTGCACGTCCGGGACAGGGGGTTTTTGCTTTCTTT.

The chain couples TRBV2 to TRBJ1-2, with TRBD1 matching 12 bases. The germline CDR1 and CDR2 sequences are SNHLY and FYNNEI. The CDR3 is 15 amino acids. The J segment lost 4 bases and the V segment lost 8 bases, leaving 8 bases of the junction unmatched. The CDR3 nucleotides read TGTGCCAGCTCCGGGACAGGGGGCATCATCTATGGCTACACCTTC. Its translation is CASSGTGGIIYGYTF.

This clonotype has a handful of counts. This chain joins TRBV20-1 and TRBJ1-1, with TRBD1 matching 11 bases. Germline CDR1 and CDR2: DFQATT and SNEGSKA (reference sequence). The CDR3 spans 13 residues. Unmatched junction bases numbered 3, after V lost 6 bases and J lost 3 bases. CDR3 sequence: CSAPDRGHTEAFF. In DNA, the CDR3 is TGCAGTGCCCCGGACAGGGGGCACACTGAAGCTTTCTTT.

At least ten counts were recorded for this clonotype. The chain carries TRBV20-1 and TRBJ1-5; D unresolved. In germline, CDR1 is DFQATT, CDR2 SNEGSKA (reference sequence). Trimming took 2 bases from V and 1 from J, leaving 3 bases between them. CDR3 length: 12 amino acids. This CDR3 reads CSARTSNQPQHF. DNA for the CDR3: TGCAGTGCTAGAACGAGCAATCAGCCCCAGCATTTT.

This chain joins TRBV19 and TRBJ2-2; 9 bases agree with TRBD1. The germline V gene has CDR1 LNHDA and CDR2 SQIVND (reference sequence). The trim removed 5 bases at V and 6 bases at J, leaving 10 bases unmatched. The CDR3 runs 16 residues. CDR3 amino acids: CASSRVRTGVSGELFF. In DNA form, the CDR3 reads TGTGCCAGTAGTCGCGTCCGGACAGGGGTCTCCGGGGAGCTGTTTTTT.

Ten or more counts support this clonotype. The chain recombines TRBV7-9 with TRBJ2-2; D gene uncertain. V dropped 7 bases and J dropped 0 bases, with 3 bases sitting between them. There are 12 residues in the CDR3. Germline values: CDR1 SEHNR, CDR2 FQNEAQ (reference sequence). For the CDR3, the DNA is TGTGCCAGCAAGCCGAACACCGGGGAGCTGTTTTTT. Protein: CASKPNTGELFF.